The 6 T cell receptor beta chains below all came from one sample that was sequenced in a study of T cells in localized non-small cell lung cancer. TCRdb's table, derived via immunoSEQ multiplex PCR, lists solely in-frame clones and lacks some. The repertoire holds roughly 38,000 clones, with 86% as singletons. This sample comprised peripheral blood mononuclear cells, obtained before any cancer treatment. The receptor set was obtained from a male donor aged 60 or older with stage II lung adenocarcinoma.

This clone has just one count. The chain couples TRBV19 to TRBJ2-1; TRBD1 matches at 7 bases. Germline loops: CDR1 LNHDA, CDR2 SQIVND (reference sequence). There are 16 residues in the CDR3. V gave up 4 bases and J gave up 2 bases; unmatched junction bases: 8. The CDR3 coding sequence is TGTGCCAGTAGTAGGGACGGGCAGGGGGCCTACAATGAGCAGTTCTTC. Translated, it gives CASSRDGQGAYNEQFF.

The genes are TRBV6-5 and TRBJ1-4; TRBD1 matches 11 bases. CDR3 length: 15 residues. CDR1 MNHEY and CDR2 SVGAGI come from the germline V gene. The V gene end was trimmed by 6 bases and the J gene end by 7 bases; junction bases not matched to a gene: 7. The CDR3 loop reads CASSLDRGRREKLFF. CDR3 DNA sequence: TGTGCCAGCAGCCTGGACAGGGGGCGACGTGAAAAACTGTTTTTT.

The chain links TRBV7-9 to TRBJ1-4; 7 bases fit TRBD1. The trim removed 7 bases at V and 4 bases at J, leaving 9 bases unmatched. CDR1 and CDR2 (germline): SEHNR, FQNEAQ (reference sequence). This CDR3 spans 15 amino acids. The CDR3 protein is CASTKTGAGNEKLFF. Here the CDR3 DNA reads TGTGCCAGCACCAAAACAGGGGCGGGTAATGAAAAACTGTTTTTT.

The chain employs TRBV12-1 and TRBJ2-6; the table's D call, TRBD1, has no DNA check behind it. TRBV12-1 is marked as a pseudogene. The CDR3 is 18 residues long. The CDR3 sequence: CASSFIGQSNSGANVLTF. The CDR3, as DNA: TGTGCCAGCAGCTTCATCGGACAGAGCAACTCTGGGGCCAACGTCCTGACTTTC.

A single count supports this clone. V gene TRBV6-1 combines with J gene TRBJ2-1; D might be TRBD1 (6 bases). Per germline, CDR1 MNHNS and CDR2 SASEGT. Trimming stripped 7 bases from V and 8 bases from J, with 9 bases between. The CDR3 spans 11 residues. CDR3 sequence reads: CASNQGYEQFF. In DNA, the CDR3 is TGTGCCAGCAATCAGGGGTATGAGCAGTTCTTC.

The rearrangement joins TRBV28 to TRBJ2-1; D not certain. The germline V and J ends were trimmed by 4 bases and 5 bases, with 9 bases remaining between them. This CDR3 is built from 13 residues. Germline V gene lookup returns CDR1 MDHEN and CDR2 SYDVKM. The CDR3 nucleotides are TGTGCCAGCAGTTCAGCTTCACACAATGAGCAGTTCTTC. Its protein product is CASSSASHNEQFF.